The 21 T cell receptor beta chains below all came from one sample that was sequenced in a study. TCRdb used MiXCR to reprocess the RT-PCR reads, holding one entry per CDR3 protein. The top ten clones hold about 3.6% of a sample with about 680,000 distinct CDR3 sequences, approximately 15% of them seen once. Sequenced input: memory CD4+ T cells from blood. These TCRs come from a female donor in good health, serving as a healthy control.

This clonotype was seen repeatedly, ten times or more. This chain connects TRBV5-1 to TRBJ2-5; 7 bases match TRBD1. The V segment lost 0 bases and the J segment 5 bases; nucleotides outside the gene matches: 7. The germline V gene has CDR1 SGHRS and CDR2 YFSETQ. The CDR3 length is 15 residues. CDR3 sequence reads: CASSLGTGQDETQYF. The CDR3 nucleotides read TGCGCCAGCAGCTTGGGGACTGGACAGGACGAGACCCAGTACTTC.

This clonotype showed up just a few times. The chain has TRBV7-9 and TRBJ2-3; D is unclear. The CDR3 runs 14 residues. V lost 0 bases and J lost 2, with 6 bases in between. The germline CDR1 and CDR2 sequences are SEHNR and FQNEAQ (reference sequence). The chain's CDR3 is CASSLAGYTDTQYF. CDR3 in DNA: TGTGCCAGCAGCTTAGCAGGGTACACAGATACGCAGTATTTT.

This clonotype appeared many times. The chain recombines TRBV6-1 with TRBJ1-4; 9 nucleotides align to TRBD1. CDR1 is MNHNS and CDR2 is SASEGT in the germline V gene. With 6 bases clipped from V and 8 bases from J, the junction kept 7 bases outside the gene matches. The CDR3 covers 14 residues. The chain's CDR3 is CASRGQGVSEKLFF. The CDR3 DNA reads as TGTGCCAGCAGGGGACAGGGTGTATCGGAAAAACTGTTTTTT.

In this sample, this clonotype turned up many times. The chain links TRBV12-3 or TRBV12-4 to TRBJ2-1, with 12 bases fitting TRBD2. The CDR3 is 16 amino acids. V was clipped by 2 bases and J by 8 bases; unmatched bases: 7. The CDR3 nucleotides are TGTGCCAGCAGTTTACGGCTAGCGGGAGGGTTTGATGAGCAGTTCTTC. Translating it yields CASSLRLAGGFDEQFF.

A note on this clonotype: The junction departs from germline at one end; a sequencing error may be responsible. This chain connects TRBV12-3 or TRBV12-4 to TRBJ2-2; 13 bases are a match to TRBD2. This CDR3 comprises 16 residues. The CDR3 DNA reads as TGCAGTACCGGGACTAGCGGGGCCCTGATCACCGGGGAGCTGTTTTTT. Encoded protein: CSTGTSGALITGELFF.

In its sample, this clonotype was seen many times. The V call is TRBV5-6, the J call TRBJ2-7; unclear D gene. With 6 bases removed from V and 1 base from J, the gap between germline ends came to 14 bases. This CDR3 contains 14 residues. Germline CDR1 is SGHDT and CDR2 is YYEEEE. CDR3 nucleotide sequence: TGTGCCAGCATCAAAACGACGGTTTCCTACGAGCAGTACTTC. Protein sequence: CASIKTTVSYEQYF.

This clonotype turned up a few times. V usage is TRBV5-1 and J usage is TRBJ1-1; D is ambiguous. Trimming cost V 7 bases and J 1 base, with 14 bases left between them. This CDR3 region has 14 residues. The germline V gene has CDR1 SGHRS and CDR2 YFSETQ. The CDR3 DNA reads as TGCGCCAGCGGAGAGACCGGATCGAACACTGAAGCTTTCTTT. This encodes CASGETGSNTEAFF.

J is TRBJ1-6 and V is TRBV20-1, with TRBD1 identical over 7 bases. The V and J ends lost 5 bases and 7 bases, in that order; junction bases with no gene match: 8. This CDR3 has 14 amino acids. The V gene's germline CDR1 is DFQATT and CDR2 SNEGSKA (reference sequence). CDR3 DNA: TGCAGTGCTGGCTGGGACAGAGAAAATTCACCCCTCCACTTT. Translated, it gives CSAGWDRENSPLHF.

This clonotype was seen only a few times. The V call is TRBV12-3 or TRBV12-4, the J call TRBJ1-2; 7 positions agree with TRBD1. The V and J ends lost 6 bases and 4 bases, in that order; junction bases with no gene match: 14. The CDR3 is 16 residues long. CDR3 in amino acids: CASSPTTGALGYGYTF. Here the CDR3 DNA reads TGTGCCAGCAGCCCGACAACAGGGGCCCTAGGCTATGGCTACACCTTC.

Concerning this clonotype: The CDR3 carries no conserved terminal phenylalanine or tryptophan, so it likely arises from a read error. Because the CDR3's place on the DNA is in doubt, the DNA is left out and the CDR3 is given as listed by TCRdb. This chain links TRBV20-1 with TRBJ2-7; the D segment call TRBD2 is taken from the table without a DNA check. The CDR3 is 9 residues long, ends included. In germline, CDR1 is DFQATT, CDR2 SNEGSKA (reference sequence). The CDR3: CSARQGGSK.

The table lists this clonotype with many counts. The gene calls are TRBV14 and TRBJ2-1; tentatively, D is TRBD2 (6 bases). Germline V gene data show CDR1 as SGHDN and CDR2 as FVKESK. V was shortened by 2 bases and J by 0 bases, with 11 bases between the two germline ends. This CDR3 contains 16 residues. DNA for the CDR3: TGTGCCAGCAGCCAACTAGCGACGAGCTCCTACAATGAGCAGTTCTTC. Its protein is CASSQLATSSYNEQFF.

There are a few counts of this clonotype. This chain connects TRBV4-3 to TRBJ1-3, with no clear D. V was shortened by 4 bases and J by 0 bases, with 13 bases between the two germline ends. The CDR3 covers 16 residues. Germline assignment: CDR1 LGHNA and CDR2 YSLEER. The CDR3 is CASSRIDGSSGNTIYF. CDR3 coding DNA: TGCGCCAGCAGCCGGATTGACGGTAGCTCTGGAAACACCATATATTTT.

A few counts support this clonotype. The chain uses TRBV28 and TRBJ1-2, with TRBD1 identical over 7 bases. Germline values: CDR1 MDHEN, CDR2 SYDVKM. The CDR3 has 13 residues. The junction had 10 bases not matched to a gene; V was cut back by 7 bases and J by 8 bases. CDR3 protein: CASTDGQVGGYTF. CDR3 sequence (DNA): TGTGCCAGCACCGATGGACAGGTCGGCGGCTACACCTTC.

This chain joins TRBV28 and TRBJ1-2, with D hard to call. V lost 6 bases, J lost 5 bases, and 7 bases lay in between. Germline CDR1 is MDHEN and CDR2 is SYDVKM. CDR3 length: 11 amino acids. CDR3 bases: TGTGCCAGCAGGAGAGAGTATGGCTACACCTTC. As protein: CASRREYGYTF.

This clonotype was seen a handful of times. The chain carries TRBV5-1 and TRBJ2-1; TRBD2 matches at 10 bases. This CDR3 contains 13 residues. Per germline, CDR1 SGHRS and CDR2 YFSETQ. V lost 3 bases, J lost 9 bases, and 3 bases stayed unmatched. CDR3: CASSWTSGSEQFF. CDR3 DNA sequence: TGCGCCAGCAGCTGGACTAGCGGTTCTGAGCAGTTCTTC.

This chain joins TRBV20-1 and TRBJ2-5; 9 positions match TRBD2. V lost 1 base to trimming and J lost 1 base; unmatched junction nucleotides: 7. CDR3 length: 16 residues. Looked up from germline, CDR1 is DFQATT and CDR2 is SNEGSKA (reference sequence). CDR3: CSARGFSREGQETQYF. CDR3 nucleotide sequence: TGCAGTGCTAGAGGGTTCTCGCGGGAGGGCCAAGAGACCCAGTACTTC.

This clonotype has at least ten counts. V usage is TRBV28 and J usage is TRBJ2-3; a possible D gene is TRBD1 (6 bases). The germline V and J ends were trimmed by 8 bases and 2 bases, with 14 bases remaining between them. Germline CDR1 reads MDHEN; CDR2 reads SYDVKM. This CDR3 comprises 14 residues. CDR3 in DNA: TGTGCCAGCGGGGGCGTAGGACACACAGATACGCAGTATTTT. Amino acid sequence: CASGGVGHTDTQYF.

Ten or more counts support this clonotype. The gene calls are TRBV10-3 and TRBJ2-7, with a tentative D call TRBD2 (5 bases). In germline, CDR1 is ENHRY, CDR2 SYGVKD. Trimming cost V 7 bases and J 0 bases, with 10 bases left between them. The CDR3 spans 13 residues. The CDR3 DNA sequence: TGTGCCATCAACGACGGGATCTCCTACGAGCAGTACTTC. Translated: CAINDGISYEQYF.

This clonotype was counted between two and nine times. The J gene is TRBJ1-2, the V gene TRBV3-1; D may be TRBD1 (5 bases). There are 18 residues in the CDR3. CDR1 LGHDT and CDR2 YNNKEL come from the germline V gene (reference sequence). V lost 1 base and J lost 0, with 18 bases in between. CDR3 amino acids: CASSQVPHTGLANYGYTF. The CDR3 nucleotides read TGTGCCAGCAGCCAAGTACCTCATACAGGTCTCGCTAACTATGGCTACACCTTC.

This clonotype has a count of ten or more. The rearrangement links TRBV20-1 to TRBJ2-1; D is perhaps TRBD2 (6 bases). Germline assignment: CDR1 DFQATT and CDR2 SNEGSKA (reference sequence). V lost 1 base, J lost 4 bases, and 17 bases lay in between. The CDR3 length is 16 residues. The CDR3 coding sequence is TGCAGTGCTAGAGGTTGGGGGGACCCCCTTTACAATGAGCAGTTCTTC. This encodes CSARGWGDPLYNEQFF.

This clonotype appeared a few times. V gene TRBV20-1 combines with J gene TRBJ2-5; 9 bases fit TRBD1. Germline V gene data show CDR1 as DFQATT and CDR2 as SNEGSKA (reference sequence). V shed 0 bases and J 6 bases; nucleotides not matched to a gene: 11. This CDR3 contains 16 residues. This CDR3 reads CSARDPLTGGGQTQYF. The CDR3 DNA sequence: TGCAGTGCTAGAGACCCGCTGACAGGGGGGGGTCAGACCCAGTACTTC.